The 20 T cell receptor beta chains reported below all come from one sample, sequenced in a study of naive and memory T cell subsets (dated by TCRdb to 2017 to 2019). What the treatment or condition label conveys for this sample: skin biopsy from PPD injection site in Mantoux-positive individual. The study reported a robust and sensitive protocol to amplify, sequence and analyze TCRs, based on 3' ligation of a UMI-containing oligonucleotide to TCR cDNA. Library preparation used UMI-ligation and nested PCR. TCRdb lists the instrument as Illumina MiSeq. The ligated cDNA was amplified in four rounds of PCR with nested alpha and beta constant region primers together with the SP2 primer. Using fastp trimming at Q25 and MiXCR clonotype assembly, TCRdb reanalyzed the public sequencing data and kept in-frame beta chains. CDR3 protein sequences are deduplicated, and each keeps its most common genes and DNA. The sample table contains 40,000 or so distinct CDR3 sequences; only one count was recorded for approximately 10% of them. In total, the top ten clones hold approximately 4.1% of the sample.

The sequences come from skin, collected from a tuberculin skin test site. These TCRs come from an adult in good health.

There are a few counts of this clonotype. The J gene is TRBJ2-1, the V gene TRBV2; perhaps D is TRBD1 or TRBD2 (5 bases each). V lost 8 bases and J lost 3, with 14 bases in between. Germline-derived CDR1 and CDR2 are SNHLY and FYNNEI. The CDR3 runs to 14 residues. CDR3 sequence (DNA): TGTGCCAGCGGGGACCGACACCTCTACAATGAGCAGTTCTTC. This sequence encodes CASGDRHLYNEQFF.

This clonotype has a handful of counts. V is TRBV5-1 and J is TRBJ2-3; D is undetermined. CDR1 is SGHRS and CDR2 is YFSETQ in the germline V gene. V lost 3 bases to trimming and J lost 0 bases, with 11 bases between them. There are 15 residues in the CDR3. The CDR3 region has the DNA TGCGCCAGCAGCTCAATACCATCTAGCACAGATACGCAGTATTTT. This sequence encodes CASSSIPSSTDTQYF.

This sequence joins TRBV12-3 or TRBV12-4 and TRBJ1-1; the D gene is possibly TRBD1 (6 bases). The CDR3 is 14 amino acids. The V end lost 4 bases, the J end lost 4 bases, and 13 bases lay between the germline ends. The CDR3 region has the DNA TGTGCCAGCAGTTCACAGGGATGGGGCACTGAAGCTTTCTTT. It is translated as CASSSQGWGTEAFF.

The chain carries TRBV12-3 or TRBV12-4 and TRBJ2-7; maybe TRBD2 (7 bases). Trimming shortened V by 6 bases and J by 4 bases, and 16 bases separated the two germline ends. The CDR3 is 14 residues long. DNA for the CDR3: TGTGCCAGCAGCCGGGGGGCGGGGCAGTACGAGCAGTACTTC. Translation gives CASSRGAGQYEQYF.

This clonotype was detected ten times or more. Here the CDR3 reads CSARVFLLASSEQYF. The CDR3 DNA reads as TGCAGTGCTAGAGTTTTTCTCCTAGCATCGAGCGAGCAGTACTTC. V is TRBV20-1 and J is TRBJ2-7; tentatively, D is TRBD2 (5 bases). Germline loops: CDR1 DFQATT, CDR2 SNEGSKA (reference sequence). Between the trimmed V and J ends, which lost 1 base and 6 bases, there was a span of 19 bases. The CDR3 spans 15 residues.

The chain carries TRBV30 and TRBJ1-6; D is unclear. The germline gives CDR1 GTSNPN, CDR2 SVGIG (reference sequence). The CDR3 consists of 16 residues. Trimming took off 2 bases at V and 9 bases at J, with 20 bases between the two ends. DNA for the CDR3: TGTGCCTGGAGTCCCGGACTGGCGGCGGAGAGTTCACCCCTCCACTTT. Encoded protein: CAWSPGLAAESSPLHF.

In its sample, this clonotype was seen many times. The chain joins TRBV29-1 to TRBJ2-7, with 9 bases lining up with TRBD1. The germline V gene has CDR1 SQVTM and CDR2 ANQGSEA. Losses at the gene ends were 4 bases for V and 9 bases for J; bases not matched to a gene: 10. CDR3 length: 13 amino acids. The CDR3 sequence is CSVGLGQGQVQYF. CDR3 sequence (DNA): TGCAGCGTTGGGTTGGGACAGGGTCAAGTGCAGTACTTC.

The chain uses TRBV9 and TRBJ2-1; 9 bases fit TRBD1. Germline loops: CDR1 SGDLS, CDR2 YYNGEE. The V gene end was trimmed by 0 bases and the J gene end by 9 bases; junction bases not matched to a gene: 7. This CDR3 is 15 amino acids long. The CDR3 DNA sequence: TGTGCCAGCAGCGTAGCGGACAGGGGTTTGGGTGAGCAGTTCTTC. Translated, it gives CASSVADRGLGEQFF.

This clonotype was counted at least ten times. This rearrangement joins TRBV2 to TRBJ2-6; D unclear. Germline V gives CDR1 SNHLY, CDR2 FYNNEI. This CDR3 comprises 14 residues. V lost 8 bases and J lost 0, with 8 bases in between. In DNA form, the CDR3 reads TGTGCCAGCGGGCTTCTCTCTGGGGCCAACGTCCTGACTTTC. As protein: CASGLLSGANVLTF.

CDR3 sequence (DNA): TGTGCCAGCAGCGCCCTTCGGGGGGACACTGAAGCTTTCTTT. Translated, it gives CASSALRGDTEAFF. The chain joins TRBV9 to TRBJ1-1, with D tentatively TRBD1 (5 bases). Trimming removed 3 bases at V and 3 bases at J, with 12 bases between. CDR1 SGDLS and CDR2 YYNGEE come from the germline V gene. The CDR3 sequence is 14 residues long.

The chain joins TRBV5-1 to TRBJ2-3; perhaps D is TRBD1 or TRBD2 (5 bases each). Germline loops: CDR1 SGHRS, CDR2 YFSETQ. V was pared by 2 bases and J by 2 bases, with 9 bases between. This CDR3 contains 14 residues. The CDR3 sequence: CASSFRDLTDTQYF. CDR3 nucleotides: TGCGCCAGCAGCTTCCGGGACCTCACAGATACGCAGTATTTT. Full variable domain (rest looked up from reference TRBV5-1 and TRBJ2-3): KAGVTQTPRYLIKTRGQQVTLSCSPISGHRSVSWYQQTPGQGLQFLFEYFSETQRNKGNFPGRFSGRQFSNSRSEMNVSTLELGDSALYLCASSFRDLTDTQYFGPGTRLTVL.

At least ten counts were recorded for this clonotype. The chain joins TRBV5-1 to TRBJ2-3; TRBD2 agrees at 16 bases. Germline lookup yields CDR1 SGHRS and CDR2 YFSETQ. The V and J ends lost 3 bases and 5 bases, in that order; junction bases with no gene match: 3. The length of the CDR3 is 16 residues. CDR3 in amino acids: CASSWGLAGGVDTQYF. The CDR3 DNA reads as TGCGCCAGCAGCTGGGGACTAGCGGGGGGGGTAGATACGCAGTATTTT.

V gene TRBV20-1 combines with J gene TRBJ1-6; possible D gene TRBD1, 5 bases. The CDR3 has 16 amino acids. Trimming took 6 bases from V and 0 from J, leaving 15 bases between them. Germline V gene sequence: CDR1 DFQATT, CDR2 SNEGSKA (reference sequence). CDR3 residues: CSAGAGFRSYNSPLHF. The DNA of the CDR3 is TGCAGTGCCGGGGCAGGCTTCCGCTCCTATAATTCACCCCTCCACTTT.

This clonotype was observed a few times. The CDR3 region is CASSSTGNSYEQYF. The CDR3 nucleotides are TGCGCCAGCAGCTCCACCGGGAACTCCTACGAGCAGTACTTC. The chain couples TRBV5-1 to TRBJ2-7, with a tentative D call TRBD2 (5 bases). Germline V gene sequence: CDR1 SGHRS, CDR2 YFSETQ. The CDR3 is 14 residues long. The V end was cut by 3 bases, the J end by 0 bases, with 10 bases between.

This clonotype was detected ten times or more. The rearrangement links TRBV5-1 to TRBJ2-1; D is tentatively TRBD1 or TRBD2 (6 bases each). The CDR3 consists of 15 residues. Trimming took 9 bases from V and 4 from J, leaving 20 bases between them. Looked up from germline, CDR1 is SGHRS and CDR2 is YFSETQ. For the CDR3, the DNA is TGCGCCACGGCTTTCGTGGGGGGCGGGTACAATGAGCAGTTCTTC. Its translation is CATAFVGGGYNEQFF. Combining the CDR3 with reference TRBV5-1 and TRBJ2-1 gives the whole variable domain KAGVTQTPRYLIKTRGQQVTLSCSPISGHRSVSWYQQTPGQGLQFLFEYFSETQRNKGNFPGRFSGRQFSNSRSEMNVSTLELGDSALYLCATAFVGGGYNEQFFGPGTRLTVL.

The CDR3 nucleotides are TGCGCCAGCAGCTTTGGGAATACTGGGGCCAACGTCCTGACTTTC. Its translation is CASSFGNTGANVLTF. This chain connects TRBV5-1 to TRBJ2-6; D call uncertain. This CDR3 region has 15 residues. V gave up 2 bases and J gave up 2 bases, with 8 bases separating them. Germline-derived CDR1 and CDR2 are SGHRS and YFSETQ.

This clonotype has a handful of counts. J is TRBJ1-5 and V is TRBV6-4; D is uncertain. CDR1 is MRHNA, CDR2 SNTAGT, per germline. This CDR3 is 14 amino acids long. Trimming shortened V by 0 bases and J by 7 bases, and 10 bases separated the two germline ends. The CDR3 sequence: CASSDSPGSQPQHF. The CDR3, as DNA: TGTGCCAGCAGTGACTCTCCCGGGTCCCAGCCCCAGCATTTT.

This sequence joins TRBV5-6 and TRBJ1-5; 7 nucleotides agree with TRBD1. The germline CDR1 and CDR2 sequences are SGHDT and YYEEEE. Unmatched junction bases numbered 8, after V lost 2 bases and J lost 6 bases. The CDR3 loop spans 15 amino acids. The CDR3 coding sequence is TGTGCCAGCAGCTTCCGGACAGGTTCGACTCAGCCCCAGCATTTT. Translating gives CASSFRTGSTQPQHF.

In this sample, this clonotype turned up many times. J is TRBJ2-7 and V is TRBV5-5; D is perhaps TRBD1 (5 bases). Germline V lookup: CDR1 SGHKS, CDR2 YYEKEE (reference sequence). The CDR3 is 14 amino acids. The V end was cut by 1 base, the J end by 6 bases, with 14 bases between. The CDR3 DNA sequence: TGTGCCAGCAGCTTGTACAGGACAACGCGCGAGCAGTACTTC. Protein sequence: CASSLYRTTREQYF.

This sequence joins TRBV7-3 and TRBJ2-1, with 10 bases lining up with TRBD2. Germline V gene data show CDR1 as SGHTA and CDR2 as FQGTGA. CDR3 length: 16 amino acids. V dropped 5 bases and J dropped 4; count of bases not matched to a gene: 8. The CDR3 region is CASSPSGRTGYNEQFF. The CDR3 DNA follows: TGTGCCAGCAGCCCTAGCGGGAGAACGGGTTACAATGAGCAGTTCTTC. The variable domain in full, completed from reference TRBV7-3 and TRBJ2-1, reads GAGVSQTPSNKVTEKGKYVELRCDPISGHTALYWYRQSLGQGPEFLIYFQGTGAADDSGLPNDRFFAVRPEGSVSTLKIQRTERGDSAVYLCASSPSGRTGYNEQFFGPGTRLTVL.